This TCR beta chain is drawn from a study of Graves' ophthalmopathy and Graves' hyperthyroidism. For this clonotype: The antigen is not known.

TCR beta CDR3 amplification used RNA transcripts. Scientists carried out first-round RT-PCR using HTBI primers and then a second-round multiplex PCR. TCRdb re-analysed the multiplex PCR reads in MiXCR, keeping a single row per CDR3 protein. There are around 520,000 distinct CDR3 sequences in the sample; approximately 37% occur only once, and around 4% lies in the top ten. The CDR3 loop spans 15 amino acids. The V gene end was trimmed by 5 bases and the J gene end by 8 bases; junction bases not matched to a gene: 9. Germline V gene lookup returns CDR1 MDHEN and CDR2 SYDVKM. Study-level points and caveats: Thyroid clonotypes that were expanded above 0.001 frequency mostly also appeared in blood.

This chain uses TRBV28 with TRBJ2-7, with 13 bases lining up with TRBD2. The sample was peripheral blood or thyroid tissue (not recorded which). The TCR originated in an adult man with Graves' hyperthyroidism. This chain's CDR3 is CASSPGLAGQNKQYF. CDR3 sequence (DNA): TGTGCCAGCAGTCCGGGACTAGCGGGACAAAACAAGCAGTACTTC. Full variable domain (remainder filled in from reference TRBV28 and TRBJ2-7): DVKVTQSSRYLVKRTGEKVFLECVQDMDHENMFWYRQDPGLGLRLIYFSYDVKMKEKGDIPEGYSVSREKKERFSLILESASTNQTSMYLCASSPGLAGQNKQYFGPGTRLTVT.